Below are 18 T cell receptor beta chains sequenced from a single sample in a study of blood T cell repertoires in COVID-19. Sequencing used immunoSEQ multiplex PCR; TCRdb keeps in-frame clones, though not all of them. The data contain around 300,000 clones, just under 90% of them seen just once; the ten biggest clones take up roughly a tenth. The material sequenced was PBMCs or T cells enriched from blood (not recorded which). These receptors all come from a woman between 25 and 40 years old who had recovered from COVID-19.

The chain carries TRBV3-1 (or the pseudogene TRBV3-2) and TRBJ1-3; weak D call: TRBD1 (6 bases). V gave up 4 bases and J gave up 2 bases, with 21 bases separating them. In germline, CDR1 is LGHDT, CDR2 YNNKEL (reference sequence). This CDR3 spans 18 amino acids. CDR3 in amino acids: CASSPQGSIGGAGNTIYF. CDR3 sequence (DNA): TGTGCCAGCAGCCCCCAGGGATCCATAGGGGGGGCTGGAAACACCATATATTTT.

As DNA, the CDR3 is TGTGCCAGCAGTGATATGGGGCACACCGGGGAGCTGTTTTTT. It translates to CASSDMGHTGELFF. This sequence joins TRBV25-1 and TRBJ2-2; TRBD1 is a possible D gene (5 bases). The germline CDR1 and CDR2 sequences are MGHDK and SYGVNS. The CDR3 is 14 amino acids. V gave up 3 bases and J gave up 3 bases, with 8 bases separating them.

This clone was counted only a few times. This chain connects TRBV6-5 to TRBJ1-2; the D is unclear. The CDR3 loop spans 13 amino acids. The ends were cut back, 7 bases at V and 5 bases at J, with 14 bases in the middle. From germline, CDR1 is MNHEY and CDR2 SVGAGI. The CDR3 spells CASTSSVGYGYTF. The CDR3 bases are TGTGCCAGCACTAGCTCCGTGGGTTATGGCTACACCTTC.

The chain carries TRBV27 and TRBJ2-1; 9 bases match TRBD2. V lost 1 base to trimming and J lost 7 bases; unmatched junction nucleotides: 8. This CDR3 comprises 16 residues. CDR1 MNHEY and CDR2 SMNVEV come from the germline V gene (reference sequence). The CDR3, as DNA: TGTGCCAGCAGTTTATGGTCTAGCGGGATTGCAAATGAGCAGTTCTTC. It codes for CASSLWSSGIANEQFF.

The V call is TRBV5-1, the J call TRBJ2-7; 7 bases agree with TRBD2. The CDR3 is made up of 17 amino acids. V dropped 2 bases and J dropped 5; count of bases not matched to a gene: 16. Germline V lookup: CDR1 SGHRS, CDR2 YFSETQ. CDR3 protein: CASSLPSGRWGFNEQYF. As DNA, the CDR3 is TGCGCCAGCAGCTTACCTAGCGGTAGATGGGGCTTCAACGAGCAGTACTTC.

The genes are TRBV10-3 and TRBJ2-5; TRBD1 agrees at 8 bases. Trimming removed 6 bases from V and 5 bases from J; junction bases left unmatched: 5. CDR1 is ENHRY, CDR2 SYGVKD, per germline. This CDR3 comprises 13 residues. The CDR3 is CAIRGQGKETQYF. DNA for the CDR3: TGTGCCATCAGAGGACAGGGAAAGGAGACCCAGTACTTC.

The gene calls are TRBV18 and TRBJ2-1; TRBD2 is a possible D gene (5 bases). V dropped 3 bases and J dropped 4 bases, with 16 bases sitting between them. This CDR3 comprises 16 residues. Looked up from germline, CDR1 is KGHSH and CDR2 is LQKENI. CDR3 nucleotides: TGTGCCAGCTCACCCTCCGGGGTGGGTTCTTACAATGAGCAGTTCTTC. Translating it yields CASSPSGVGSYNEQFF.

The rearrangement uses TRBV5-1 and TRBJ2-1; TRBD2 agrees at 8 bases. There are 14 residues in the CDR3. Losses at the gene ends were 5 bases for V and 5 bases for J; bases not matched to a gene: 6. CDR1 and CDR2 from the germline V gene are SGHRS and YFSETQ. Here the CDR3 DNA reads TGCGCCAGCAGACTAGCGGTTACAAACAATGAGCAGTTCTTC. The encoded protein is CASRLAVTNNEQFF.

In this sample, this clone turned up once. J is TRBJ2-4 and V is TRBV4-2, with 9 bases lining up with TRBD1. The germline gives CDR1 LGHNA, CDR2 YNFKEQ. The V and J ends lost 0 bases and 7 bases, in that order; junction bases with no gene match: 13. The CDR3 length is 18 residues. The CDR3 DNA sequence: TGTGCCAGCAGCCAAGATTCTGGGACAGGGACCGTCTGGAACATTCAGTACTTC. This translates into CASSQDSGTGTVWNIQYF.

The chain couples TRBV12-5 to TRBJ2-4; TRBD2 matches at 12 bases. Germline CDR1 is LGHNT and CDR2 is FRNRAP. Losses at the gene ends were 6 bases for V and 0 bases for J; bases not matched to a gene: 3. This CDR3 is 16 amino acids long. In DNA form, the CDR3 reads TGTGCTAGTGGCAGGGGACTAGCGGGAGCCAAAAACATTCAGTACTTC. Its translation is CASGRGLAGAKNIQYF.

This sequence joins TRBV18 and TRBJ1-1; no clear D. The CDR3 totals 15 residues. Per the germline V gene, CDR1 is KGHSH and CDR2 is LQKENI. Trimming pared 6 bases from V and 1 base from J, leaving 15 bases between. The CDR3 bases are TGTGCCAGCTCGAACAGAGCTGCGCGGAACACTGAAGCTTTCTTT. Translation gives CASSNRAARNTEAFF.

The rearrangement links TRBV10-3 to TRBJ1-1; TRBD1 is a possible D gene (5 bases). V lost 0 bases and J 0 bases, leaving 14 bases between the germline ends. Germline CDR1 and CDR2: ENHRY and SYGVKD. There are 17 residues in the CDR3. Written as DNA, the CDR3 is TGTGCCATCAGTGAGTCCGTGACAGCAGCATTGAACACTGAAGCTTTCTTT. This gives the protein CAISESVTAALNTEAFF.

The chain joins TRBV28 to TRBJ2-1; no definite D call. The CDR3 spans 15 residues. The V gene's germline CDR1 is MDHEN and CDR2 SYDVKM. Trimming took 5 bases from V and 1 from J, leaving 12 bases between them. CDR3 in DNA: TGTGCCAGCAGTCCCGGGTCCGCATCCTACAATGAGCAGTTCTTC. Residues: CASSPGSASYNEQFF.

The J gene is TRBJ2-5, the V gene TRBV4-2, with 12 bases lining up with TRBD2. The CDR3 is made up of 15 amino acids. V was clipped by 4 bases and J by 5 bases; unmatched bases: 5. The V gene's germline CDR1 is LGHNA and CDR2 YNFKEQ. The CDR3 DNA reads as TGTGCCAGCAGCCTACTAGCGGGGGGCGGGGAGACCCAGTACTTC. It codes for CASSLLAGGGETQYF.

The CDR3 coding sequence is TGTGCCAGCAGTCGGACAGGGGCGACCTTGAACACCGGGGAGCTGTTTTTT. Its protein product is CASSRTGATLNTGELFF. The V gene is TRBV6-2 or TRBV6-3, the J gene TRBJ2-2; 9 bases match TRBD1. Germline lookup yields CDR1 MNHEY and CDR2 SVGEGT. This CDR3 comprises 17 residues. Trimming removed 5 bases from V and 1 base from J; junction bases left unmatched: 8.

CDR3 amino acids: CASSPRWAWGQGLESGELFF. The CDR3 region has the DNA TGCGCCAGCAGTCCGAGATGGGCATGGGGACAGGGATTAGAATCCGGGGAGCTGTTTTTT. This chain links TRBV4-1 with TRBJ2-2; 9 positions agree with TRBD1. The germline V gene has CDR1 MGHRA and CDR2 YSYEKL. CDR3 length: 20 amino acids. V was pared by 6 bases and J by 6 bases, with 23 bases of the junction left unmatched.

The chain couples TRBV12-5 to TRBJ2-1, with 7 bases that match TRBD2. CDR1 is LGHNT, CDR2 FRNRAP, per germline. The CDR3 is 14 residues long. V lost 5 bases, J lost 8 bases, and 9 bases stayed unmatched. The CDR3 reads CASGGLGTLDEQFF. CDR3 in DNA: TGTGCTAGTGGTGGACTAGGGACTCTCGATGAGCAGTTCTTC.

V gene TRBV15 combines with J gene TRBJ1-5, with D possibly matching TRBD1 (5 bases). Per germline, CDR1 LNHNV and CDR2 YYDKDF (reference sequence). The CDR3 sequence is 15 residues long. Trimming stripped 1 base from V and 2 bases from J, with 9 bases between. The CDR3 DNA reads TGTGCCACCAGCAGAGTTGGGGCACGCAATCAGCCCCAGCATTTT. Encoded protein: CATSRVGARNQPQHF.